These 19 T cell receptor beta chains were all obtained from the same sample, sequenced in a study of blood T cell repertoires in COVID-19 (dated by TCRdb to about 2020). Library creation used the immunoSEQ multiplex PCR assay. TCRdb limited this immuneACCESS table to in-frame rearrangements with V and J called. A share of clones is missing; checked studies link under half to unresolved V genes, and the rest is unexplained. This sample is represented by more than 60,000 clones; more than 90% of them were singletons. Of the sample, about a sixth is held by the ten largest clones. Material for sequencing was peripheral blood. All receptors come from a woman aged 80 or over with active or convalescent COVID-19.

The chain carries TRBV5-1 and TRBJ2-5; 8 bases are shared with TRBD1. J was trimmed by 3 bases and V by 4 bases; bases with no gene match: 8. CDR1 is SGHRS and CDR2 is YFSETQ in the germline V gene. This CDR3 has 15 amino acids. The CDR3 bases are TGCGCCAGCAGCCTCGACAGGGGAAAAGAAGAGACCCAGTACTTC. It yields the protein CASSLDRGKEETQYF.

CDR3 loop: CARANHNPGELFF. In nucleotides, the CDR3 is TGTGCCAGGGCCAATCACAACCCCGGGGAGCTGTTTTTT. This sequence joins TRBV3-1 (or the pseudogene TRBV3-2) and TRBJ2-2; D ambiguous. The CDR3 runs to 13 residues. Trimming shortened V by 9 bases and J by 6 bases, and 14 bases separated the two germline ends. The V gene's germline CDR1 is LGHDT and CDR2 YNNKEL (reference sequence).

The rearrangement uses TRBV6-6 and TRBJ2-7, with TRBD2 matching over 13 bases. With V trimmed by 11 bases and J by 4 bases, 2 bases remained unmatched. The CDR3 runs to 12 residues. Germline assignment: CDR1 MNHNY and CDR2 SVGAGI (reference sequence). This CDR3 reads CAAGLAGYEQYF. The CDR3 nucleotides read TGTGCCGCGGGACTAGCGGGGTACGAGCAGTACTTC.

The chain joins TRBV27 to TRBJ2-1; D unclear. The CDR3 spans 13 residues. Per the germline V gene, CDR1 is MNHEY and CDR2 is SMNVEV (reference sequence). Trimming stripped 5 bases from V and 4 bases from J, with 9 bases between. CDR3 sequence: CASSILPYNEQFF. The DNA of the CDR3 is TGTGCCAGCAGTATCCTCCCTTACAATGAGCAGTTCTTC.

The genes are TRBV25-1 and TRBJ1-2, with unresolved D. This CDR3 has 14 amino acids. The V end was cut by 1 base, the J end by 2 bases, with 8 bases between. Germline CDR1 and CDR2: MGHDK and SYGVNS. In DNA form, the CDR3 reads TGTGCCAGCAGTGAATCGGGGTCAAACTATGGCTACACCTTC. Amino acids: CASSESGSNYGYTF.

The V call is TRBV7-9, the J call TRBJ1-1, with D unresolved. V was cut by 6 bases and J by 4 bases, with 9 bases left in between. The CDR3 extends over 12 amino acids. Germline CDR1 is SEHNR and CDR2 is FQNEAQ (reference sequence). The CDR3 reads CASSYGPTEAFF. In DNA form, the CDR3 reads TGTGCCAGCAGTTATGGGCCCACTGAAGCTTTCTTT.

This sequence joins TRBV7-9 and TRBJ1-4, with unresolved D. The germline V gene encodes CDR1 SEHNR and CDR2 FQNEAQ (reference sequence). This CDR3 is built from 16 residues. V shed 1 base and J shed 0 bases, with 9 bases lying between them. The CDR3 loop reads CASSLVSGATNEKLFF. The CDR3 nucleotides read TGTGCCAGCAGCTTAGTGTCAGGCGCAACTAATGAAAAACTGTTTTTT.

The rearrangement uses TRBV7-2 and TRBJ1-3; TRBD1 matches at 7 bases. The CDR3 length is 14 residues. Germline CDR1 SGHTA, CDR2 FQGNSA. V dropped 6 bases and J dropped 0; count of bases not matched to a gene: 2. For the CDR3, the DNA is TGTGCCAGCAGACGGGACAGCTCTGGAAACACCATATATTTT. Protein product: CASRRDSSGNTIYF.

Here the CDR3 reads CASSYRFYNEQFF. As DNA, the CDR3 is TGCGCCAGCAGCTATAGATTCTACAATGAGCAGTTCTTC. The rearrangement joins TRBV4-1 to TRBJ2-1; no clear D. This CDR3 contains 13 residues. Germline CDR1 is MGHRA and CDR2 is YSYEKL. Trimming removed 5 bases at V and 3 bases at J, with 8 bases between.

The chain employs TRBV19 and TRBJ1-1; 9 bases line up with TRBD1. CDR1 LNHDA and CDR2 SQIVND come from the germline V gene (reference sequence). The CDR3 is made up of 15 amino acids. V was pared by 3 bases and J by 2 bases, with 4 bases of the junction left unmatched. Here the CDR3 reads CASSIKDRGNTEAFF. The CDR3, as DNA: TGTGCCAGTAGTATTAAGGACAGGGGAAACACTGAAGCTTTCTTT.

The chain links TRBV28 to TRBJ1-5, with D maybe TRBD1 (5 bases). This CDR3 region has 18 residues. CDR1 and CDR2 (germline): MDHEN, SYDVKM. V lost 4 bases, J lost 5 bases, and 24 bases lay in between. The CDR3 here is CASSSSPGLGALDQPQHF. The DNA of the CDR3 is TGTGCCAGCAGTTCGAGCCCAGGGTTAGGTGCTTTGGATCAGCCCCAGCATTTT.

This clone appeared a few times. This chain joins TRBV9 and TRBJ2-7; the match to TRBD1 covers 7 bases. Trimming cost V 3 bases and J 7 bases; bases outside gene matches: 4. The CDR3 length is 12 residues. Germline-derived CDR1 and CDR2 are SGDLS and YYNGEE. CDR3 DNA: TGTGCCAGCAGCGACAGGGGCAGGGAGCAGTACTTC. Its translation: CASSDRGREQYF.

Here the CDR3 reads CASSLGGETEQYF. The CDR3 DNA is TGTGCCAGCAGTTTAGGGGGAGAAACTGAGCAGTACTTC. The rearrangement joins TRBV12-3 or TRBV12-4 to TRBJ2-7, with a possible D match to TRBD2 (5 bases). Trimming removed 1 base from V and 7 bases from J, with 11 bases in between. This CDR3 comprises 13 residues.

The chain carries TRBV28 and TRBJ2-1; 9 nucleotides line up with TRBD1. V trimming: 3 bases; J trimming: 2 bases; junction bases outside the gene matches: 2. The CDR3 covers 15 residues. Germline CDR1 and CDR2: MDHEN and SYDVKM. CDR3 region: CASSFGTGTYNEQFF. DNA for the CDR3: TGTGCCAGCAGTTTCGGGACAGGGACCTACAATGAGCAGTTCTTC.

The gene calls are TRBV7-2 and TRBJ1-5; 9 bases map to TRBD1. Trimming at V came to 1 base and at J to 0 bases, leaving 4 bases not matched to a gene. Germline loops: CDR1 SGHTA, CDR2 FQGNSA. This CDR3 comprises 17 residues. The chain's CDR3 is CASSLGDRVVSNQPQHF. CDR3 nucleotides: TGTGCCAGCAGCTTAGGGGACAGGGTAGTTAGCAATCAGCCCCAGCATTTT.

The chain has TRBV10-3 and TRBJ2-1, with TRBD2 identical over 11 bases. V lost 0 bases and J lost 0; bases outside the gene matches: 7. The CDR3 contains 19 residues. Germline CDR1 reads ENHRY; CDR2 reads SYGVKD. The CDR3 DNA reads TGTGCCATCAGTGAGTCTCTAGCGGGGGGCCTCAGCTCCTACAATGAGCAGTTCTTC. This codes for CAISESLAGGLSSYNEQFF.

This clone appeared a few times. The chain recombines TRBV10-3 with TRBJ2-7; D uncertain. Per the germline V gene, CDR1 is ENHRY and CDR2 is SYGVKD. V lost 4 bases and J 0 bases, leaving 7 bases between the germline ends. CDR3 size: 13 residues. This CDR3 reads CAISAAVSYEQYF. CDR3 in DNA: TGTGCCATCAGTGCTGCAGTCTCCTACGAGCAGTACTTC.

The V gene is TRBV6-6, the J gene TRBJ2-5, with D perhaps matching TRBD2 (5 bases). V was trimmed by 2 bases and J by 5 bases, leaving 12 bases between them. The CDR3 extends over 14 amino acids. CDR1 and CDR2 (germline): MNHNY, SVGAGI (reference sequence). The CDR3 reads CASSYGRRGETQYF. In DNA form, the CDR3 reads TGTGCCAGCAGTTACGGCCGTAGAGGGGAGACCCAGTACTTC.

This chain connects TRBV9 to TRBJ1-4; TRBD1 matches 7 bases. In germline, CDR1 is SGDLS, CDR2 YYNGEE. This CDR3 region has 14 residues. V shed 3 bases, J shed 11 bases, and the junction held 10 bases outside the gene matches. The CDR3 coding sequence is TGTGCCAGCAGCGCCGGGACAGACCCCTTGAAACTGTTTTTT. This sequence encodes CASSAGTDPLKLFF.